Listed below are T cell receptor beta chains from one sample, sequenced in a study of CD4+ T cells in melanoma. The assay was immunoSEQ multiplex PCR, and TCRdb's table has in-frame clones only and misses some. This sample carries roughly 52,000 clones, more than 60% of them seen once, and the ten largest clones take roughly 4.8%. The sample taken for sequencing was tumor tissue. All receptors come from a human donor with melanoma. Each CDR3 is given with its conserved first and last residue. D genes are given only for firm matches. The size entry is marked missing in some rows and otherwise reads once, few, many or a size class.

clone_size: NA
d_call: TRBD1
j_call: TRBJ2-5
v_call: TRBV7-6
cdr3_aa: CASSLMGQGIQETQYF
cdr3_nt: TGTGCCAGCAGCTTAATGGGACAGGGGATCCAAGAGACCCAGTACTTC

clone_size: NA
d_call: NA
j_call: TRBJ2-3
v_call: TRBV11-3
cdr3_aa: CASSLGQGRRTDTQYF
cdr3_nt: TGTGCCAGCAGCTTAGGTCAGGGGCGCAGGACAGATACGCAGTATTTT

clone_size: NA
d_call: TRBD1
j_call: TRBJ2-1
v_call: TRBV5-6
cdr3_aa: CASSVQGARQFF
cdr3_nt: TGTGCCAGCAGCGTGCAGGGGGCTCGTCAGTTCTTC

clone_size: NA
d_call: NA
j_call: TRBJ1-5
v_call: TRBV7-9
cdr3_aa: CASSFYGRRSNQPQHF
cdr3_nt: TGTGCCAGCAGCTTCTACGGCCGGCGAAGCAATCAGCCCCAGCATTTT

clone_size: few
d_call: TRBD1
j_call: TRBJ2-1
v_call: TRBV20-1
cdr3_aa: CSATQGAVWFF
cdr3_nt: TGCAGTGCTACCCAGGGGGCTGTATGGTTCTTC

clone_size: NA
d_call: TRBD1
j_call: TRBJ1-2
v_call: TRBV9
cdr3_aa: CASSEHRGPGYGYTF
cdr3_nt: TGTGCCAGCAGCGAACACAGGGGGCCTGGATATGGCTACACCTTC

clone_size: NA
d_call: NA
j_call: TRBJ1-5
v_call: TRBV19
cdr3_aa: CASRRQLSPSNQPQHF
cdr3_nt: TGTGCCAGTAGGCGTCAGCTCAGTCCAAGCAATCAGCCCCAGCATTTT

clone_size: NA
d_call: NA
j_call: TRBJ2-7
v_call: TRBV2
cdr3_aa: CASNTREASYEQYF
cdr3_nt: TGTGCCAGCAACACCAGGGAAGCCTCCTACGAGCAGTACTTC

clone_size: NA
d_call: NA
j_call: TRBJ1-6
v_call: TRBV2
cdr3_aa: CASSATGMRTNSPLHF
cdr3_nt: TGTGCCAGCAGTGCAACAGGGATGAGAACGAATTCACCCCTCCACTTT

clone_size: NA
d_call: NA
j_call: TRBJ2-7
v_call: TRBV27
cdr3_aa: CASSFQRGLAYEQYF
cdr3_nt: TGTGCCAGCAGTTTCCAACGGGGGCTCGCCTACGAGCAGTACTTC

clone_size: NA
d_call: TRBD1
j_call: TRBJ1-1
v_call: TRBV4-3
cdr3_aa: CASSQEVRADRVDTEAFF
cdr3_nt: TGCGCCAGCAGCCAAGAAGTTCGCGCAGACAGGGTGGACACTGAAGCTTTCTTT

clone_size: NA
d_call: NA
j_call: TRBJ1-2
v_call: TRBV28
cdr3_aa: CASRIERGYGYTF
cdr3_nt: TGTGCCAGCAGGATAGAGAGGGGCTATGGCTACACCTTC

clone_size: NA
d_call: TRBD1
j_call: TRBJ2-1
v_call: TRBV9
cdr3_aa: CASSLSGQEIYNEQFF
cdr3_nt: TGTGCCAGCAGCCTAAGCGGACAGGAGATTTACAATGAGCAGTTCTTC

clone_size: few
d_call: NA
j_call: TRBJ2-2
v_call: TRBV13
cdr3_aa: CASSPALLWPNTGELFF
cdr3_nt: TGTGCCAGCAGCCCCGCCCTCCTGTGGCCCAACACCGGGGAGCTGTTTTTT